One and the same sample provided the 4 T cell receptor beta chains below, sequenced in a study of blood T cell repertoires in COVID-19. Repertoires were generated with immunoSEQ multiplex PCR, while TCRdb's copy carries only in-frame clones and drops some. The sample lists more than 400,000 clones, about nine tenths occurring once. The source material was PBMCs or T cells enriched from blood (not recorded which). The receptors come from a man aged 18 to 35 who had recovered from COVID-19.

This chain joins TRBV29-1 and TRBJ1-6; 11 positions agree with TRBD1. J was trimmed by 8 bases and V by 7 bases; bases with no gene match: 4. Germline loops: CDR1 SQVTM, CDR2 ANQGSEA. The CDR3 covers 13 residues. The CDR3 coding sequence is TGCAGCGCCGGACAGGGGGCGGATTCACCCCTCCACTTT. Translated, it gives CSAGQGADSPLHF. Full variable domain (outside the CDR3, taken from reference TRBV29-1 and TRBJ1-6): SAVISQKPSRDICQRGTSLTIQCQVDSQVTMMFWYRQQPGQSLTLIATANQGSEATYESGFVIDKFPISRPNLTFSTLTVSNMSPEDSSIYLCSAGQGADSPLHFGNGTRLTVT.

This rearrangement joins TRBV7-9 to TRBJ1-2; D is possibly TRBD1 (5 bases). The CDR3 consists of 14 residues. V lost 4 bases and J lost 8, with 17 bases in between. Germline assignment: CDR1 SEHNR and CDR2 FQNEAQ (reference sequence). The CDR3 protein is CASSSPGLTVGYTF. In nucleotides, the CDR3 is TGTGCCAGCAGCTCCCCGGGACTCACCGTGGGCTACACCTTC.

The chain employs TRBV7-3 and TRBJ1-2; 12 bases are shared with TRBD1. The CDR3 consists of 14 residues. Trimming took 4 bases from V and 13 from J; bases not matched to a gene: 10. The germline V gene has CDR1 SGHTA and CDR2 FQGTGA. Here the CDR3 reads CASSSSLGTGGITF. CDR3 DNA sequence: TGTGCCAGCAGCTCATCCCTGGGGACAGGGGGCATCACCTTC.

J is TRBJ2-6 and V is TRBV11-2; D is ambiguous. The CDR3 consists of 14 residues. Germline CDR1 reads SGHAT; CDR2 reads FQNNGV. Trimming left V 5 bases short and J 4 bases short, with 9 bases between. The CDR3 bases are TGTGCCAGCAGCGCCCCCGAGGGGGCCAACGTCCTGACTTTC. It encodes CASSAPEGANVLTF.